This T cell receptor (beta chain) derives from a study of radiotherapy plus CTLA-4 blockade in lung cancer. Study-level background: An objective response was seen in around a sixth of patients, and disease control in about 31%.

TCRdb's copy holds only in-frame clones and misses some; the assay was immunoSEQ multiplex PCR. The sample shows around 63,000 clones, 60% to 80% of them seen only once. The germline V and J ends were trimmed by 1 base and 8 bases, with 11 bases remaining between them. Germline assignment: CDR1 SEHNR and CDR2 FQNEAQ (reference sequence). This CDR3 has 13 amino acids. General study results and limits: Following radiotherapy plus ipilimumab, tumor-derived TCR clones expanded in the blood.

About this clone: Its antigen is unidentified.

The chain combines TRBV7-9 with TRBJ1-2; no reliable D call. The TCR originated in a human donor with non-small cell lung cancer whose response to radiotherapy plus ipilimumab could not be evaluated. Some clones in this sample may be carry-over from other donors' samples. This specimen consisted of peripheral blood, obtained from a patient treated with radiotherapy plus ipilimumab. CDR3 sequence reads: CASSLGPSGGYTF. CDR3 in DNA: TGTGCCAGCAGCTTAGGCCCCTCAGGCGGCTACACCTTC.